This entry concerns a single T cell receptor beta chain. The data were taken from a study of shared clonotypes between healthy human individuals. At the deep level, the assay was run. TCRdb's copy holds only in-frame clones and misses some; the assay was immunoSEQ multiplex PCR. Counted here are over 1.5 million clones, around 98% occurring once; the ten biggest clones make up about 0.45%. This CDR3 comprises 13 residues. The V end was cut by 7 bases, the J end by 2 bases, with 9 bases between. CDR1 and CDR2 from the germline V gene are MGHDK and SYGVNS. Healthy and HIV-negative, the adult donors had no recent acute infections or vaccinations. The authors divided CD4+ cells into CD45RA+ naive and CD45RA-negative memory subsets.

This TCR was sampled from a young man in good health. Sequencing was done on a sample of naive CD4+ T cells sorted from blood. Documented subset: CD45RA+ positively selected. The genes are TRBV25-1 and TRBJ2-1, with a possible D match to TRBD2 (5 bases). In DNA, the CDR3 is TGTGCCAGCAATCGGGGTCCCTACAATGAGCAGTTCTTC. Translating it yields CASNRGPYNEQFF.